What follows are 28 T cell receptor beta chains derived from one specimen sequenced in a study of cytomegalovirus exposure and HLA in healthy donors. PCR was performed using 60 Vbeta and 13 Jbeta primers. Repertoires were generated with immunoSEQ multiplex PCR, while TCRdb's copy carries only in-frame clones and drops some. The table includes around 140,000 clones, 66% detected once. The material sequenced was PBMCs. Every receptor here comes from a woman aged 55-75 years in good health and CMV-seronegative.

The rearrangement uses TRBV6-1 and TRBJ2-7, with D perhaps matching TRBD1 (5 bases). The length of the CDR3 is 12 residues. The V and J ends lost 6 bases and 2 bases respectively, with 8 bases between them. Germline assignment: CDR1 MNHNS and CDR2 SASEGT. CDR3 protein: CASRDSPYEQYF. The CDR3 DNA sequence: TGTGCCAGCAGAGACAGCCCCTACGAGCAGTACTTC.

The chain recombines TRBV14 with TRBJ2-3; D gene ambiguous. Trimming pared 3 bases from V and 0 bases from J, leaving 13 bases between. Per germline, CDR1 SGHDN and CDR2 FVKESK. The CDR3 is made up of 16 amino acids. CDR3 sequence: CASSHLDPESTDTQYF. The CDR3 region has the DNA TGTGCCAGCAGCCACCTTGATCCGGAGAGCACAGATACGCAGTATTTT.

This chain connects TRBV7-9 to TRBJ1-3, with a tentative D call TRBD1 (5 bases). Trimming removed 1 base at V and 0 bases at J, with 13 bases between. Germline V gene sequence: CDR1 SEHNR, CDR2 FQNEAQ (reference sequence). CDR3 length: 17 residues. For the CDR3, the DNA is TGTGCCAGCAGCTTAGGTTGGGGCGGCCTCTCTGGAAACACCATATATTTT. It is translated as CASSLGWGGLSGNTIYF.

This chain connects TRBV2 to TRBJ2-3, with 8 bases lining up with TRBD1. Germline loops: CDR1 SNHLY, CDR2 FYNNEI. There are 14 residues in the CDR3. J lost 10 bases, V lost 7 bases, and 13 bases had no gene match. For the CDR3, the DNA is TGTGCCAGCAAAGGACAGGGAGGCCAGATTGCGCAGTATTTT. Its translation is CASKGQGGQIAQYF. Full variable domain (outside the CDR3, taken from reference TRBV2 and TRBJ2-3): EPEVTQTPSHQVTQMGQEVILRCVPISNHLYFYWYRQILGQKVEFLVSFYNNEISEKSEIFDDQFSVERPDGSNFTLKIRSTKLEDSAMYFCASKGQGGQIAQYFGPGTRLTVL.

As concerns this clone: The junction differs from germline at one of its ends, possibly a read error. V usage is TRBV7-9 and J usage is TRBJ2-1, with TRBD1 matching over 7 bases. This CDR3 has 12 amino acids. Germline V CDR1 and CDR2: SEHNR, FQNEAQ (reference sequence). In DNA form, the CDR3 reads TGTTCCAGCAGCCACAGGGGCAATGAGCAGTTCTTC. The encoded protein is CSSSHRGNEQFF.

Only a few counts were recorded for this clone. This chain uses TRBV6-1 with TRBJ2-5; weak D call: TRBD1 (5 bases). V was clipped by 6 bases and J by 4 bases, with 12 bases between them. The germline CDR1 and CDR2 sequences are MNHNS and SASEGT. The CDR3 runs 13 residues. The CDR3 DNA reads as TGTGCCAGCAGCACAGGTCCAGTAGAGACCCAGTACTTC. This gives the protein CASSTGPVETQYF.

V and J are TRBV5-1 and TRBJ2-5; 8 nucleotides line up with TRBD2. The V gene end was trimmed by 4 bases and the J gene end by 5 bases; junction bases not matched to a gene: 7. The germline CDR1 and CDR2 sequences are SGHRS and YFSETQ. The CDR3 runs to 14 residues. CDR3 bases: TGCGCCAGCAGCACTGCCGGGACTAGGGAGACCCAGTACTTC. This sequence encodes CASSTAGTRETQYF.

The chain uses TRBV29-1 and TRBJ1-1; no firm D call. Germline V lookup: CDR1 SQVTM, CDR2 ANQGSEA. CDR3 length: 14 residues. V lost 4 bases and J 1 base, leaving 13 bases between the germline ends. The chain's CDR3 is CSVVRVGGNTEAFF. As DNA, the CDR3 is TGCAGCGTTGTGAGGGTCGGAGGGAACACTGAAGCTTTCTTT. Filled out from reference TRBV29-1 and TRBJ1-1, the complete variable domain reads SAVISQKPSRDICQRGTSLTIQCQVDSQVTMMFWYRQQPGQSLTLIATANQGSEATYESGFVIDKFPISRPNLTFSTLTVSNMSPEDSSIYLCSVVRVGGNTEAFFGQGTRLTVV.

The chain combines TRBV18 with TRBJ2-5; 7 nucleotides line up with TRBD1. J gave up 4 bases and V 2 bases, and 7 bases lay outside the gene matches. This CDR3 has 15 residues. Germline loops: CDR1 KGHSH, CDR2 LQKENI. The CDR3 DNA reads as TGTGCCAGCTCACCATCTGAAGGGGGCGGAGAGACCCAGTACTTC. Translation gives CASSPSEGGGETQYF.

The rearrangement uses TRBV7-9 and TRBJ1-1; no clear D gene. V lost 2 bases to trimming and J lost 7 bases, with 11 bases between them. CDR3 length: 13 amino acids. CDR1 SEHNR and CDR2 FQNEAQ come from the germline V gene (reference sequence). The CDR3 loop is CASSLLARLEAFF. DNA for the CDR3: TGTGCCAGCAGCTTACTTGCCAGGCTTGAAGCTTTCTTT.

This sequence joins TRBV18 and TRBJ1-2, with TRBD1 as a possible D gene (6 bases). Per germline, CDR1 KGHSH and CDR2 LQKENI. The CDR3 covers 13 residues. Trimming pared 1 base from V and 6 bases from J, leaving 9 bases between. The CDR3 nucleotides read TGTGCCAGCTCACCACAGGGGGAGAATGGCTACACCTTC. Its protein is CASSPQGENGYTF.

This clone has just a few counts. The CDR3 loop is CATSRDPGTAYEQYF. The CDR3 DNA reads TGTGCCACCAGCAGGGACCCAGGGACAGCTTACGAGCAGTACTTC. The rearrangement uses TRBV15 and TRBJ2-7; 7 bases fit TRBD1. J lost 4 bases, V lost 3 bases, and 9 bases had no gene match. The CDR3 contains 15 residues. Looked up from germline, CDR1 is LNHNV and CDR2 is YYDKDF (reference sequence). Variable domain in full (rest from reference TRBV15 and TRBJ2-7): DAMVIQNPRYQVTQFGKPVTLSCSQTLNHNVMYWYQQKSSQAPKLLFHYYDKDFNNEADTPDNFQSRRPNTSFCFLDIRSPGLGDTAMYLCATSRDPGTAYEQYFGPGTRLTVT.

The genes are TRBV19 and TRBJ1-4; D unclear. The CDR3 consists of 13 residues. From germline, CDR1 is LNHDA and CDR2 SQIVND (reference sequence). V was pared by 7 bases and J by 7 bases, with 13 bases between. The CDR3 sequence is CASKGWAGEKLFF. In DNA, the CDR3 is TGTGCCAGTAAAGGCTGGGCGGGTGAAAAACTGTTTTTT.

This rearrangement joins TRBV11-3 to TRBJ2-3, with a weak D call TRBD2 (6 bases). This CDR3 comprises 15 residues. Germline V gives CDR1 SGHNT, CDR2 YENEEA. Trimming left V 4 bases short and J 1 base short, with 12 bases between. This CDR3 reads CASSSPGLGTDTQYF. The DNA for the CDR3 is TGTGCCAGCAGCTCGCCGGGACTCGGCACAGATACGCAGTATTTT. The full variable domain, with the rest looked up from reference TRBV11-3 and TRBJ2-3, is EAGVVQSPRYKIIEKKQPVAFWCNPISGHNTLYWYLQNLGQGPELLIRYENEEAVDDSQLPKDRFSAERLKGVDSTLKIQPAELGDSAVYLCASSSPGLGTDTQYFGPGTRLTVL.

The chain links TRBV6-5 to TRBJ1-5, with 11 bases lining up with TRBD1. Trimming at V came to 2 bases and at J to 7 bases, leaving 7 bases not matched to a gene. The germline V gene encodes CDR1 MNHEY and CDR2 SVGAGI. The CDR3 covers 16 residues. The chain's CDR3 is CASSYRTGGAQQPQHF. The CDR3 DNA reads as TGTGCCAGCAGTTACCGGACAGGGGGCGCGCAGCAGCCCCAGCATTTT.

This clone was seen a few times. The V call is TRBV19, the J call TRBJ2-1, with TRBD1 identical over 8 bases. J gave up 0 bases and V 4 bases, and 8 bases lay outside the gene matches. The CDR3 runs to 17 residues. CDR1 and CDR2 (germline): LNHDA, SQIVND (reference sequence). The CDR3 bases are TGTGCCAGTAGTAGGGGGAGACAGGGGAGCTCCTACAATGAGCAGTTCTTC. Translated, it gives CASSRGRQGSSYNEQFF.

The CDR3 region is CASSTYRFGDSPLHF. In nucleotides, the CDR3 is TGTGCCAGTAGTACTTACAGGTTTGGGGATTCACCCCTCCACTTT. The chain has TRBV19 and TRBJ1-6; D might be TRBD1 (5 bases). The CDR3 contains 15 residues. Germline lookup yields CDR1 LNHDA and CDR2 SQIVND (reference sequence). V was pared by 4 bases and J by 8 bases, with 15 bases between.

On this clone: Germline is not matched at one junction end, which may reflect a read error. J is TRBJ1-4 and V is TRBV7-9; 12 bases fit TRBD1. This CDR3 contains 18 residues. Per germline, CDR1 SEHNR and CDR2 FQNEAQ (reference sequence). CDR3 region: CSSSLEGTGGASGEKLFF. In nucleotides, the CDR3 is TGTTCCAGCAGCTTAGAGGGGACAGGGGGCGCGTCAGGAGAAAAACTGTTTTTT.

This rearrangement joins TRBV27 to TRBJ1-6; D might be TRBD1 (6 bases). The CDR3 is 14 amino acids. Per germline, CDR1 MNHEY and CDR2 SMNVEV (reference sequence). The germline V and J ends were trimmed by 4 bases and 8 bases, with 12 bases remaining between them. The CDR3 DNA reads TGTGCCAGCAGTTATACAGGGAAAGATTCACCCCTCCACTTT. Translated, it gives CASSYTGKDSPLHF.

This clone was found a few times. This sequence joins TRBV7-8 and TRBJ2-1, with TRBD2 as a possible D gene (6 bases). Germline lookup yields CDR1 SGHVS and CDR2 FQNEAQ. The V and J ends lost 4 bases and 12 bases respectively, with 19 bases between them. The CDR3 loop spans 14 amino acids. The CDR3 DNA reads TGTGCCAGCAGCTCTAGGACTAATCTGGGTAGGCAGTTCTTC. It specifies CASSSRTNLGRQFF.

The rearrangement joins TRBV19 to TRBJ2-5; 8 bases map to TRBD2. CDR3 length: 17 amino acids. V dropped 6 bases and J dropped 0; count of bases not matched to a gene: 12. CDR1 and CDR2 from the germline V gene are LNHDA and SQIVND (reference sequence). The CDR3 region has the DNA TGTGCCAGTAGAGGGACTAGTGTTGTGGGGAACCAAGAGACCCAGTACTTC. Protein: CASRGTSVVGNQETQYF. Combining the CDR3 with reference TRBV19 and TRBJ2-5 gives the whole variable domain DGGITQSPKYLFRKEGQNVTLSCEQNLNHDAMYWYRQDPGQGLRLIYYSQIVNDFQKGDIAEGYSVSREKKESFPLTVTSAQKNPTAFYLCASRGTSVVGNQETQYFGPGTRLLVL.

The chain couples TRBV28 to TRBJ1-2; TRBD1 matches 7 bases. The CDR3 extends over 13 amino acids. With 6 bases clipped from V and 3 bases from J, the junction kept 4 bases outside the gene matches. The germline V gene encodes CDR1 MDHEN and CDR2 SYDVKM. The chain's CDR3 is CASRRQGYYGYTF. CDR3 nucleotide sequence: TGTGCCAGCAGGCGACAGGGCTACTATGGCTACACCTTC.

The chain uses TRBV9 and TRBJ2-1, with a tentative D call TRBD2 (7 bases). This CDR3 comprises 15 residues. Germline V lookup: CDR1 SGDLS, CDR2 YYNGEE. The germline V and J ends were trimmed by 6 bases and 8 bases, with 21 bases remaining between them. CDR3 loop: CASKGGLRGADEQFF. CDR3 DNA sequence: TGTGCCAGCAAAGGAGGGCTACGGGGGGCCGATGAGCAGTTCTTC.

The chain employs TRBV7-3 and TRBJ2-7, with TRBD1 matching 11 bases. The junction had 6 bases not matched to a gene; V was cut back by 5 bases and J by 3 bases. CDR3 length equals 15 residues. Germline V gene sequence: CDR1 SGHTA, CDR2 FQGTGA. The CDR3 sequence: CASSQTGTGGYEQYF. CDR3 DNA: TGTGCCAGCAGCCAAACGGGGACAGGGGGCTACGAGCAGTACTTC.

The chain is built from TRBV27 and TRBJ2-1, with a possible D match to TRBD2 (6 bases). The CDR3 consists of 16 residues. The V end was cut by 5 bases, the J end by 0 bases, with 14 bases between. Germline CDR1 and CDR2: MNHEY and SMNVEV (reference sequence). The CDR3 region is CASSIYGGLSYNEQFF. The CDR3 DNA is TGTGCCAGCAGTATATATGGAGGGCTCTCCTACAATGAGCAGTTCTTC.

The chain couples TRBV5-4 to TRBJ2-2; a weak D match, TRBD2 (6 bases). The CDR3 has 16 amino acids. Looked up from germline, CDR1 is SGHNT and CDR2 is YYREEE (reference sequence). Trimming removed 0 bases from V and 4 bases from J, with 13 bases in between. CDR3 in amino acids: CASSLALGGGTGELFF. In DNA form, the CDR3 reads TGTGCCAGCAGCTTGGCCCTGGGGGGAGGCACCGGGGAGCTGTTTTTT.

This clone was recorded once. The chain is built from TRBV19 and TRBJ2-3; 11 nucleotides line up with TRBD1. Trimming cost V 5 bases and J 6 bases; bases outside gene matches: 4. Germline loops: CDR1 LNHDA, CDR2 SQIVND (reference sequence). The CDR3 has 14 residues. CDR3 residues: CASSADRGRDTQYF. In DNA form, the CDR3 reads TGTGCCAGTAGTGCGGACAGGGGGCGCGATACGCAGTATTTT.

CDR3: CASSTGRVGTGELFF. The CDR3 DNA sequence: TGTGCCAGCTCCACAGGCCGCGTGGGCACCGGGGAGCTGTTTTTT. The chain employs TRBV18 and TRBJ2-2; a possible D gene is TRBD1 (5 bases). With 6 bases removed from V and 4 bases from J, the gap between germline ends came to 15 bases. The CDR3 loop spans 15 amino acids. Per the germline V gene, CDR1 is KGHSH and CDR2 is LQKENI.